The 16 T cell receptor beta chains reported below all come from one sample, sequenced in a study of T-cell memory formation after mild COVID-19. TCRdb itself ran the 5' RACE reads through MiXCR, one entry per CDR3 protein. The table records approximately 480,000 distinct CDR3 sequences, 15% to 20% of them present only once. Sample: PBMCs or a T cell subset sorted from them (not recorded which). Receptors were obtained from an adult woman who had mild COVID-19 (a few samples of this study predate the infection). Cell type and time point are not known.

The chain has TRBV12-3 or TRBV12-4 and TRBJ2-5; possibly TRBD1 for D (5 bases). Trimming shortened V by 6 bases and J by 2 bases, and 16 bases separated the two germline ends. The CDR3 loop spans 15 amino acids. In DNA form, the CDR3 reads TGTGCCAGCAGCTGGAGTCGGCAGGGACAAGAGACCCAGTACTTC. This encodes CASSWSRQGQETQYF.

This clonotype was detected ten times or more. The chain has TRBV15 and TRBJ2-5; 11 bases agree with TRBD2. In germline, CDR1 is LNHNV, CDR2 YYDKDF (reference sequence). CDR3 length: 17 residues. V trimming: 1 base; J trimming: 0 bases; junction bases outside the gene matches: 4. The CDR3 coding sequence is TGTGCCACCAGCAGAGTTAGACTAGCGGGGAACCAAGAGACCCAGTACTTC. Protein: CATSRVRLAGNQETQYF.

The J gene is TRBJ2-2, the V gene TRBV6-5; 9 nucleotides match TRBD1. Germline lookup yields CDR1 MNHEY and CDR2 SVGAGI. This CDR3 spans 17 amino acids. J gave up 8 bases and V 5 bases, and 15 bases lay outside the gene matches. The CDR3 DNA reads TGTGCCAGCAGTCGCCGGGGACAGGGCCGTTCGTGGGGGGAGCTGTTTTTT. Its protein product is CASSRRGQGRSWGELFF.

This chain links TRBV29-1 with TRBJ2-5; TRBD2 agrees at 9 bases. V was clipped by 3 bases and J by 4 bases; unmatched bases: 9. This CDR3 is 15 amino acids long. Germline CDR1 SQVTM, CDR2 ANQGSEA. The CDR3, as DNA: TGCAGCGTTGAGGGTAGCGGGAGTTGGGGAGAGACCCAGTACTTC. Translating gives CSVEGSGSWGETQYF.

This clonotype was seen a handful of times. This chain links TRBV7-3 with TRBJ2-2, with a possible D match to TRBD1 (5 bases). The CDR3 has 14 residues. V dropped 5 bases and J dropped 5 bases, with 12 bases sitting between them. Germline CDR1 and CDR2: SGHTA and FQGTGA. The CDR3: CASSINKGTGELFF. The CDR3 coding sequence is TGTGCCAGCAGCATTAACAAGGGGACCGGGGAGCTGTTTTTT.

CDR3 sequence: CASRPQDHEQYF. The DNA for the CDR3 is TGTGCCAGCCGGCCCCAGGATCACGAGCAGTACTTC. The chain carries TRBV6-6 and TRBJ2-7; no firm D call. Per the germline V gene, CDR1 is MNHNY and CDR2 is SVGAGI (reference sequence). The CDR3 contains 12 residues. With 8 bases removed from V and 5 bases from J, the gap between germline ends came to 13 bases.

This clonotype turned up a few times. The chain links TRBV4-1 to TRBJ2-7; D is unclear. Per the germline V gene, CDR1 is MGHRA and CDR2 is YSYEKL. Trimming took off 1 base at V and 3 bases at J, with 10 bases between the two ends. The length of the CDR3 is 14 residues. CDR3 sequence reads: CASSQGVGLYEQYF. The CDR3 DNA is TGCGCCAGCAGCCAAGGGGTGGGCCTCTACGAGCAGTACTTC.

The chain combines TRBV10-3 with TRBJ1-1, with a possible D match to TRBD1 (5 bases). The V end lost 10 bases, the J end lost 6 bases, and 27 bases lay between the germline ends. The CDR3 totals 16 residues. Germline V gene lookup returns CDR1 ENHRY and CDR2 SYGVKD. The CDR3 loop reads CATRRAVDQGPAEAFF. The CDR3 nucleotides read TGTGCCACCCGCCGGGCAGTTGATCAGGGTCCGGCTGAAGCTTTCTTT.

V gene TRBV7-8 combines with J gene TRBJ2-7; tentative D call: TRBD1 (6 bases). The CDR3 totals 13 residues. The V and J ends lost 5 bases and 6 bases respectively, with 14 bases between them. Germline CDR1 is SGHVS and CDR2 is FQNEAQ. In DNA form, the CDR3 reads TGTGCCAGCAGCGCGAACAGGGATCGCGAGCAGTACTTC. Residues: CASSANRDREQYF.

This clonotype appeared a few times. The gene calls are TRBV15 and TRBJ2-1; 9 positions match TRBD2. With V trimmed by 0 bases and J by 7 bases, 19 bases remained unmatched. The CDR3 length is 20 residues. Per germline, CDR1 LNHNV and CDR2 YYDKDF (reference sequence). In nucleotides, the CDR3 is TGTGCCACCAGCAGAGATGGAGGACTAGCGAGACACCCACGACCAAATGAGCAGTTCTTC. It translates to CATSRDGGLARHPRPNEQFF. Full variable domain (missing parts from reference TRBV15 and TRBJ2-1): DAMVIQNPRYQVTQFGKPVTLSCSQTLNHNVMYWYQQKSSQAPKLLFHYYDKDFNNEADTPDNFQSRRPNTSFCFLDIRSPGLGDTAMYLCATSRDGGLARHPRPNEQFFGPGTRLTVL.

This clonotype was counted ten times or more. This chain connects TRBV12-3 or TRBV12-4 to TRBJ2-5; 7 bases line up with TRBD1. After removal of 5 bases from V and 0 bases from J, the junction contained 6 bases not matched to a gene. CDR3 size: 15 residues. CDR3 DNA sequence: TGTGCCAGCAGTCTCGCCGGGACAGACCAAGAGACCCAGTACTTC. This gives the protein CASSLAGTDQETQYF.

This rearrangement joins TRBV7-8 to TRBJ2-5; a weak D match, TRBD2 (5 bases). V lost 6 bases and J lost 7, with 15 bases in between. From germline, CDR1 is SGHVS and CDR2 FQNEAQ. CDR3 length: 13 amino acids. The DNA of the CDR3 is TGTGCCAGCAGACGACCGGAGGCCGGGACCCAGTACTTC. As protein: CASRRPEAGTQYF.

The chain's CDR3 is CASTPGLVNTGELFF. In DNA form, the CDR3 reads TGTGCCAGCACCCCGGGACTGGTAAACACCGGGGAGCTGTTTTTT. This chain links TRBV2 with TRBJ2-2; a weak D match, TRBD2 (6 bases). Germline CDR1 reads SNHLY; CDR2 reads FYNNEI. Deletions cut 7 bases from V and 2 bases from J, with 14 bases between. The CDR3 is 15 amino acids. Complete variable domain (other parts from reference TRBV2 and TRBJ2-2): EPEVTQTPSHQVTQMGQEVILRCVPISNHLYFYWYRQILGQKVEFLVSFYNNEISEKSEIFDDQFSVERPDGSNFTLKIRSTKLEDSAMYFCASTPGLVNTGELFFGEGSRLTVL.

This clonotype was counted only a few times. The J gene is TRBJ1-5, the V gene TRBV12-3 or TRBV12-4, with D possibly being TRBD1 (5 bases). Trimming took 3 bases from V and 2 from J, leaving 8 bases between them. The CDR3 contains 14 residues. The chain's CDR3 is CASSLQGRNQPQHF. The CDR3 bases are TGTGCCAGCAGTTTGCAGGGTCGCAATCAGCCCCAGCATTTT.

This clonotype was seen many times. The chain links TRBV7-9 to TRBJ2-7; D ambiguous. The CDR3 runs to 13 residues. The germline V and J ends were trimmed by 3 bases and 1 base, with 7 bases remaining between them. From germline, CDR1 is SEHNR and CDR2 FQNEAQ (reference sequence). The CDR3 sequence: CASSFVGSYEQYF. The CDR3 coding sequence is TGTGCCAGCAGCTTTGTAGGGTCCTACGAGCAGTACTTC.

This chain connects TRBV7-9 to TRBJ2-3; no definite D call. Germline CDR1 SEHNR, CDR2 FQNEAQ (reference sequence). Between the trimmed V and J ends, which lost 2 bases and 1 base, there was a span of 10 bases. This CDR3 contains 15 residues. The CDR3, as DNA: TGTGCCAGCAGCTTAAGTCAGTTAGGCACAGATACGCAGTATTTT. It codes for CASSLSQLGTDTQYF.